This TCR beta chain was found in a study of cytomegalovirus exposure and HLA in healthy donors (dated 2017 in TCRdb). Broadly, across the study: An earlier analysis of roughly 500 of the donors reported approximately 280 Gb of sequence data and about 120 million unique TCR beta sequences obtained from around 170 million T cells. A later genetic analysis used genome-wide SNP genotypes for about 65% of the roughly 670 donors, treating that subset as a discovery cohort. In an earlier analysis of 587 of the donors, high-throughput TCR beta sequencing was used to judge whether each TCR beta V gene segment behaved as functional or pseudogenic. Rather than using new phenotypic data, the later analysis identified candidate immune exposures from TCR beta sequences and from how often those sequences occurred across donors. On average, approximately 250,000 unique TCR beta nucleotide sequences were sequenced per donor among 398 genotyped donors of the cohort, with 15% to 20% of those sequences being non-productive. Every discovery cohort repertoire had been produced on one sequencing platform. Both class I and class II loci were covered by HLA typing, at four-digit resolution. Roughly 5 DR-DQ haplotypes were handled as single units for association and clustering, since linkage in the cohort was strong. A later analysis re-analyzed previously published TCR beta repertoires from 660 or so donors and added high-resolution HLA genotyping to study TCR occurrence patterns. The study was designed to test whether signatures of past pathogen exposure could be identified by cataloging public T cell receptors. High-throughput TCR immunosequencing, statistical association of individual TCRs with disease status, and machine learning were combined to predict cytomegalovirus infection status. The T cell repertoires of 666 subjects were profiled by immunosequencing and related to cytomegalovirus serostatus. An early release that covered around 590 HLA-typed donors contained around 300 gigabases of sequencing data and around 80 million unique TCR sequences. Donor age, sex, ethnicity and CMV serostatus were compiled together with the repertoire data. Among the approximately 420 genotyped donors, approximately 81% belonged to the genetic ancestry cluster associated with self-reported Caucasian donors. The number of donors typed differed by locus, with roughly 620-640 for A, B, C, DRB1 and DQB1, approximately 500 for DQA1, 600 to 610 for DPA1, and about 450 for DPB1. In addition to the first cohort of 666 subjects, a separate validation cohort of about 120 different subjects was used. General findings and caveats noted by the study authors: In an earlier analysis of more than 500 of the donors, most TCR beta V segments appeared in productive rearrangements about 90% or about 30% of the time, broadly matching IMGT annotations. CMV serostatus was the only immune exposure information available for the cohort. In a later analysis, some 18,000 TCR beta sequences were associated with specific HLA alleles at a false discovery rate of 0.05. Most CMV-associated TCR beta chains appeared to be HLA-restricted in a later analysis, and the HLA associations seemed to be driven largely by CMV exposure. A cluster of highly shared sequence variants was judged likely to be a technical artifact of the sequencing pipeline. In vitro tests confirmed that a few of the cytomegalovirus-associated TCR beta chains recognize cytomegalovirus antigens. The authors suggested that the approach could potentially be extended to other disease states and immunological phenotypes. Compared with the approximately 600-donor mean, donors in an Asian-associated ancestry cluster had fewer N-insertions in productive TCRs, according to a later genetic analysis. Because some donors lacked HLA typing at each locus, the association tests relied only on the typed subset. Compared with equally common non-associated chains, HLA-associated TCR beta chains in a later analysis were more clonally expanded and had lower generation probabilities. A further reported finding was that TCR beta sequences accurately predicted the HLA-A and HLA-B alleles for most subjects in the first cohort. Across donors, most TCR sequences were observed very rarely, whereas some public TCRs were present in many individuals. In a later analysis, the rate of TCR association differed among HLA loci, with DRB1 alleles having the most associated TCRs and HLA-C alleles having the fewest. Only TCR beta chains were sequenced in this cohort, and the absence of alpha or paired-chain data limited detectable features. The study listed 164 TCR beta chains as associated with cytomegalovirus. The 87-base-pair reads could not distinguish some IMGT-functional V segments, including TRBV6-2 and TRBV6-3, so those segments were excluded. A later analysis reported that several top co-occurrence clusters appeared linked to parvovirus B19, influenza, CMV and Epstein-Barr virus. About 17 rarely observed V segments, including chromosome 9 orphons, were excluded from the earlier analysis of some 590 of the donors because counts were too low. Cytomegalovirus status was reported to be diagnosed by the classifier with high specificity and sensitivity in both the original and validation cohorts. Sequencing depth was assumed to be roughly uniform across donors in the presence/absence analyses, though that assumption may not hold. Linkage disequilibrium might explain the correlated functional status among segregating V segments, but an unknown experimental factor could not be excluded. V-gene and J-gene trimming of TCR beta chains was associated with a missense DCLRE1C variant in a later genetic analysis, and the association was replicated in an independent cohort. When HLA alleles, especially DR and DQ, strongly co-occurred, attributing TCR associations to individual alleles was difficult.

Reading the germline V gene (reference sequence) gives CDR1 LNHDA and CDR2 SQIVND. Trimming at the junction amounts to 1 base on V and 11 bases on J, and the germline ends lie 14 bases apart. From its cysteine to its phenylalanine, the CDR3 spans 13 amino acids. Kept here is only the CDR3 DNA, which spans 39 bases and is read in frame from base 1. This clone came up once. No antigen is known for it. No base-level quality is on record; no much larger clone is a single base apart. The cohort consisted of 650 to 850 healthy bone marrow donors. At the time of sampling, all cohort members were nominally healthy, though unrecorded immune exposures were likely present. The donor tested CMV seronegative, placing the donor among the 352 seronegative members of the cohort. Every donor gave a peripheral blood sample, and the peripheral blood mononuclear cells from that sample were used for TCR beta sequencing. Genomic DNA extraction from the blood cell samples was performed with the Qiagen DNeasy Blood Extraction Kit.

Library method: the immunoSEQ multiplex PCR assay. For the multiplex PCR, a mixture combining 60 forward primers for TCR Vbeta segments and 13 reverse primers for TCR Jbeta segments was used. Amplification of the CDR3 region of rearranged TCR beta genes was performed with a multiplex PCR assay on genomic DNA. The Illumina HiSeq System was used to sequence the amplified TCR beta libraries as 87-base-pair reads. In the source study's methods: A later analysis counted approximately 76 million unique TCR beta chains across the 550 to 750 repertoires, and 10 million to 12 million of these chains were shared by at least two donors. Raw reads were error-corrected and collapsed into unique sequences with a nearest-neighbor algorithm that merged closely related sequences to remove PCR and sequencing errors. Alignment of CDR3 sequences to IMGT reference sequences was used to assign V, D and J gene segments. For a sequence to be retained, a match of at least six nucleotides was required to both a V gene segment and a J gene segment. Rearrangements were classified as productive when the CDR3 lacked stop codons and remained in frame with V and J, and all other rearrangements were classified as non-productive. Following IMGT convention, CDR3 was defined as the stretch from the second conserved V-encoded cysteine to the conserved J-encoded phenylalanine. Sequences without an unambiguous match to a single V gene segment were excluded from the earlier analysis of approximately 560 of the donors. An earlier analysis of a few hundred of the donors classified V segments as functional when productive rearrangements were above 56.7% and as segregating when the standard deviation between donors was above 5%. A statistical classification framework was developed to diagnose cytomegalovirus status using the catalog of TCR beta chain sequences. In a later analysis, TCR nucleotide sequences were compared against IMGT/GENE-DB human TR gene sequences so that V and J genes could be assigned. A later analysis assigned CDR3 sequences and most-parsimonious VDJ recombination scenarios with the TCRdist pipeline. In a later analysis, each TCR beta chain was defined by its CDR3 amino acid sequence together with its V-gene family, and reads without a unique V-gene family were excluded. To address suspected cross-contamination and a sequencing artifact, a later analysis removed approximately 590 highly shared, low-generation-probability nucleotide sequences. In a later analysis, a clonal expansion index for each public chain was calculated from normalized within-repertoire ranks of inferred template counts. In a later analysis, generation probabilities were computed using a VDJ recombination model fitted to out-of-frame rearrangements, and the results were checked against IGoR. In a later analysis, TCR-TCR, TCR-HLA and TCR-CMV co-occurrence was scored with hypergeometric tests, and a repertoire-size bias correction was applied to TCR pairs. False discovery rates were estimated in a later analysis by permuting HLA or CMV assignments 20 times. A later analysis grouped co-occurring TCRs with DBSCAN, adding TCRdist sequence similarity when clustering within HLA-allele-positive subsets. Repertoires with fewer than 30,000 or more than 120,000 public chains, plus five repertoires with anomalous nucleotide sharing, were excluded from co-occurrence clustering. TCRdb obtained this table from immuneACCESS and retained in-frame rearrangements with V and J assigned. These tables miss some clones; where compared with another copy, unresolved V genes account for less than half of the shortfall, and the remainder is unexplained. V and J calls and clone size are those listed in that table; D and trimming were worked out from the DNA. This sample has around 200,000 clones in its table, and about 80% of those were observed once. The ten most abundant clones make up about 0.7% of the sample.

Sequenced input: PBMCs. The chain is assembled from TRBV19 and TRBJ1-1, with TRBD1 tentatively as D gene (5 bases match). The TCR sequence derives from a boy aged 5-17 years in good health and CMV-seronegative. The CDR3 loop reads CASSIGDGGWAFF. The base sequence is TGTGCCAGTAGTATAGGAGACGGGGGTTGGGCTTTCTTT.